Each of the 25 T cell receptor beta chains below was sequenced from the same sample in a study of OX40 agonist ivuxolimab in advanced cancers. Clones were read by immunoSEQ multiplex PCR, and TCRdb kept only the in-frame ones, dropping some. The sample has tens of thousands of clones, 80% to 90% seen once. This specimen was CD4+ or CD8+ T cells sorted from blood, taken in a trial of the OX40 agonist ivuxolimab. These receptor sequences come from an adult with an advanced solid tumor such as melanoma, head and neck, liver or kidney cancer.

The J gene is TRBJ1-4, the V gene TRBV25-1, with TRBD1 as a possible D gene (6 bases). The length of the CDR3 is 15 residues. Trimming took 6 bases from V and 2 from J, leaving 13 bases between them. CDR1 is MGHDK, CDR2 SYGVNS, per germline. Written as DNA, the CDR3 is TGTGCCAGCAGCCAAACAGGGTTCACTAATGAAAAACTGTTTTTT. The encoded protein is CASSQTGFTNEKLFF.

The gene calls are TRBV4-2 and TRBJ1-6, with 9 bases identical to TRBD1. This CDR3 contains 16 residues. The J segment lost 8 bases and the V segment lost 4 bases, leaving 9 bases of the junction unmatched. Germline loops: CDR1 LGHNA, CDR2 YNFKEQ. The CDR3: CASSPGQGRNDSPLHF. The CDR3 DNA follows: TGTGCCAGCAGCCCGGGACAGGGTCGAAATGATTCACCCCTCCACTTT.

This clone was observed a single time. The J gene is TRBJ2-5, the V gene TRBV19; tentative D call: TRBD1 (6 bases). Germline V CDR1 and CDR2: LNHDA, SQIVND (reference sequence). The CDR3 sequence is 15 residues long. V lost 3 bases to trimming and J lost 2 bases, with 13 bases between them. The CDR3 reads CASSILGTFQETQYF. CDR3 coding DNA: TGTGCCAGTAGTATCCTCGGGACATTTCAAGAGACCCAGTACTTC. The full variable domain, completed using reference TRBV19 and TRBJ2-5, is DGGITQSPKYLFRKEGQNVTLSCEQNLNHDAMYWYRQDPGQGLRLIYYSQIVNDFQKGDIAEGYSVSREKKESFPLTVTSAQKNPTAFYLCASSILGTFQETQYFGPGTRLLVL.

V is TRBV6-5 and J is TRBJ2-2; D is undetermined. The CDR3 totals 14 residues. Between the trimmed V and J ends, which lost 2 bases and 6 bases, there was a span of 10 bases. In germline, CDR1 is MNHEY, CDR2 SVGAGI. CDR3 in DNA: TGTGCCAGCAGTTACGTGGATTTCGCCGGGGAGCTGTTTTTT. Protein: CASSYVDFAGELFF.

This clone occurred once. J is TRBJ2-1 and V is TRBV4-1, with 10 positions matching TRBD2. In germline, CDR1 is MGHRA, CDR2 YSYEKL. There are 17 residues in the CDR3. The V and J ends lost 0 bases and 5 bases, in that order; junction bases with no gene match: 7. The CDR3 here is CASSQDTASGGNNEQFF. The CDR3, as DNA: TGCGCCAGCAGCCAAGATACCGCTAGCGGGGGTAACAATGAGCAGTTCTTC.

The chain recombines TRBV28 with TRBJ1-2; D not resolved. This CDR3 has 12 residues. Germline CDR1 MDHEN, CDR2 SYDVKM. The V gene lost 5 bases and the J gene lost 5 bases, with 9 bases spanning the gap. The CDR3 loop is CASSGPPYGYTF. In DNA form, the CDR3 reads TGTGCCAGCAGTGGACCGCCTTATGGCTACACCTTC.

The rearrangement uses TRBV19 and TRBJ2-7; D is possibly TRBD2 (6 bases). V gave up 6 bases and J gave up 3 bases, with 18 bases separating them. The CDR3 is 15 residues long. In germline, CDR1 is LNHDA, CDR2 SQIVND (reference sequence). The CDR3: CASRTGSRERYEQYF. For the CDR3, the DNA is TGTGCCAGTAGAACGGGGAGTCGGGAGCGCTACGAGCAGTACTTC.

In this sample, this clone turned up once. The chain joins TRBV18 to TRBJ1-1; tentatively, D is TRBD1 (5 bases). The length of the CDR3 is 13 residues. The V end was cut by 3 bases, the J end by 7 bases, with 12 bases between. The V gene's germline CDR1 is KGHSH and CDR2 LQKENI. CDR3 in DNA: TGTGCCAGCTCACCGAGTCAGGGAATTGAAGCTTTCTTT. Its translation: CASSPSQGIEAFF.

The chain links TRBV28 to TRBJ2-7, with D possibly called TRBD1 or TRBD2 (5 bases each). V lost 5 bases and J 7 bases, leaving 21 bases between the germline ends. Germline loops: CDR1 MDHEN, CDR2 SYDVKM. This CDR3 contains 15 residues. CDR3 bases: TGTGCCAGCAGTCTACCGGGACCCAGTATTATAGAGCAGTACTTC. This codes for CASSLPGPSIIEQYF.

This rearrangement joins TRBV6-5 to TRBJ1-2, with D maybe TRBD1 (6 bases). The V and J ends lost 6 bases and 4 bases respectively, with 18 bases between them. Germline CDR1 MNHEY, CDR2 SVGAGI. The CDR3 has 15 amino acids. Here the CDR3 reads CASRLKFRGLYGYTF. CDR3 DNA sequence: TGTGCCAGCAGACTAAAATTCCGGGGGCTCTATGGCTACACCTTC.

This clone was detected a few times. This chain connects TRBV7-9 to TRBJ1-6, with 7 nucleotides matching TRBD1. This CDR3 spans 14 amino acids. With V trimmed by 6 bases and J by 6 bases, 5 bases remained unmatched. The germline V gene encodes CDR1 SEHNR and CDR2 FQNEAQ (reference sequence). For the CDR3, the DNA is TGTGCCAGCAGGCAAACAGGGGTTAATTCACCCCTCCACTTT. This gives the protein CASRQTGVNSPLHF.

This clone was found once. This chain joins TRBV6-1 and TRBJ2-7; tentatively, D is TRBD1 or TRBD2 (6 bases each). The CDR3 totals 12 residues. Germline CDR1 and CDR2: MNHNS and SASEGT. V lost 7 bases, J lost 2 bases, and 9 bases lay in between. The CDR3 DNA follows: TGTGCCAGCACGGAGGGGGCCTACGAGCAGTACTTC. Amino acid sequence: CASTEGAYEQYF.

This chain uses TRBV6-5 with TRBJ2-7; a weak D match, TRBD1 (6 bases). There are 15 residues in the CDR3. The V and J ends lost 2 bases and 0 bases respectively, with 11 bases between them. In germline, CDR1 is MNHEY, CDR2 SVGAGI. CDR3: CASSYGWTVSYEQYF. The CDR3 DNA reads as TGTGCCAGCAGTTACGGATGGACAGTCTCCTACGAGCAGTACTTC.

The chain recombines TRBV6-5 with TRBJ2-7; a possible D gene is TRBD2 (6 bases). The V and J ends lost 8 bases and 3 bases respectively, with 17 bases between them. Germline V gives CDR1 MNHEY, CDR2 SVGAGI. This CDR3 is built from 14 residues. CDR3 in amino acids: CASRAGGTYYEQYF. Here the CDR3 DNA reads TGTGCCAGCCGAGCCGGCGGGACCTACTACGAGCAGTACTTC.

This chain uses TRBV28 with TRBJ1-3; D might be TRBD1 (6 bases). V lost 6 bases to trimming and J lost 8 bases, with 17 bases between them. The CDR3 runs 14 residues. Germline lookup yields CDR1 MDHEN and CDR2 SYDVKM. The CDR3 nucleotides read TGTGCCAGCAGCCCTGGGGGGACATGGGACACCATATATTTT. As protein: CASSPGGTWDTIYF.

The rearrangement links TRBV6-1 to TRBJ1-1; TRBD1 matches at 8 bases. CDR3 length equals 13 residues. Germline V CDR1 and CDR2: MNHNS, SASEGT. V shed 6 bases, J shed 5 bases, and the junction held 5 bases outside the gene matches. In DNA, the CDR3 is TGTGCCAGCAGGCAGGGGGCTGGGACTGAAGCTTTCTTT. This gives the protein CASRQGAGTEAFF.

The chain employs TRBV29-1 and TRBJ2-2; D might be TRBD2 (5 bases). Germline V gives CDR1 SQVTM, CDR2 ANQGSEA. V lost 7 bases, J lost 0 bases, and 12 bases lay in between. The CDR3 has 14 amino acids. The CDR3 nucleotides read TGCAGCGCCCCCAGCGGTACGAACACCGGGGAGCTGTTTTTT. Translation: CSAPSGTNTGELFF.

The genes are TRBV9 and TRBJ2-3; maybe TRBD1 (5 bases). The CDR3 length is 15 residues. With 2 bases removed from V and 0 bases from J, the gap between germline ends came to 10 bases. CDR1 is SGDLS, CDR2 YYNGEE, per germline. DNA of the CDR3: TGTGCCAGCAGCGTCTTGACAGCGAGCACAGATACGCAGTATTTT. Its translation: CASSVLTASTDTQYF.

The chain couples TRBV18 to TRBJ1-3; 8 bases agree with TRBD1. The CDR3 sequence is 18 residues long. CDR1 is KGHSH and CDR2 is LQKENI in the germline V gene. Trimming at V came to 0 bases and at J to 1 base, leaving 8 bases not matched to a gene. The CDR3 DNA sequence: TGTGCCAGCTCACCACCGAGGACAGGGTTACCTTCTGGAAACACCATATATTTT. Translation: CASSPPRTGLPSGNTIYF. Based on the CDR3 plus reference TRBV18 and TRBJ1-3, the full variable domain is NAGVMQNPRHLVRRRGQEARLRCSPMKGHSHVYWYRQLPEEGLKFMVYLQKENIIDESGMPKERFSAEFPKEGPSILRIQQVVRGDSAAYFCASSPPRTGLPSGNTIYFGEGSWLTVV.

The chain carries TRBV6-1 and TRBJ2-7; TRBD1 aligns across 7 bases. With V trimmed by 4 bases and J by 4 bases, 4 bases remained unmatched. Germline V lookup: CDR1 MNHNS, CDR2 SASEGT. The CDR3 contains 13 residues. The CDR3 DNA reads TGTGCCAGCAGTGGGTCAGGGGGATACGAGCAGTACTTC. Translation gives CASSGSGGYEQYF.

This rearrangement joins TRBV28 to TRBJ2-5, with D unclear. Between the trimmed V and J ends, which lost 8 bases and 1 base, there was a span of 8 bases. The CDR3 loop spans 12 amino acids. From germline, CDR1 is MDHEN and CDR2 SYDVKM. The CDR3 DNA sequence: TGTGCCAGCGGAAGAGTCCAAGAGACCCAGTACTTC. This translates into CASGRVQETQYF.

The chain joins TRBV2 to TRBJ2-1, with 8 nucleotides matching TRBD1. From germline, CDR1 is SNHLY and CDR2 FYNNEI. The CDR3 is made up of 14 amino acids. V lost 9 bases, J lost 4 bases, and 8 bases stayed unmatched. The CDR3 DNA sequence: TGTGCCAGTTTGGACAGGGCAGAATACAATGAGCAGTTCTTC. This sequence encodes CASLDRAEYNEQFF.

The chain joins TRBV9 to TRBJ2-2; 10 nucleotides match TRBD1. Per the germline V gene, CDR1 is SGDLS and CDR2 is YYNGEE. This CDR3 region has 16 residues. With 3 bases clipped from V and 6 bases from J, the junction kept 8 bases outside the gene matches. Here the CDR3 reads CASSGQGALPAGELFF. The CDR3 nucleotides are TGTGCCAGCAGCGGACAGGGGGCCCTCCCAGCCGGGGAGCTGTTTTTT.

This rearrangement joins TRBV18 to TRBJ2-7, with D perhaps being TRBD1 or TRBD2 (6 bases each). Germline-derived CDR1 and CDR2 are KGHSH and LQKENI. Trimming took 4 bases from V and 4 from J, leaving 17 bases between them. The CDR3 totals 15 residues. The CDR3: CASSRSGARGYEQYF. Here the CDR3 DNA reads TGTGCCAGCTCACGTTCGGGGGCGAGGGGTTACGAGCAGTACTTC.

For this clone: One junction end does not reproduce the germline sequence, and a read error may be involved. The genes are TRBV4-2 and TRBJ1-1; D gene unclear. CDR1 and CDR2 (germline): LGHNA, YNFKEQ. The CDR3 consists of 15 residues. This CDR3 is CASSHLRGGNPEAFF. The DNA of the CDR3 is TGTGCCAGCAGCCATCTACGGGGAGGGAACCCTGAAGCTTTCTTT.